These 17 T cell receptor beta chains share one sample of origin, sequenced in a study of T cell responses to AZD1222 COVID-19 vaccine. Using immunoSEQ multiplex PCR, the repertoire was profiled, and TCRdb retains in-frame clones only, with some absent. This table holds 150,000 or so clones, 92% found once. Sequencing used peripheral blood, obtained on day 0 of AZD1222 vaccination. All receptors come from an adult in good health.

This chain uses TRBV3-1 (or the pseudogene TRBV3-2) with TRBJ2-5; D unclear. Germline V lookup: CDR1 LGHDT, CDR2 YNNKEL (reference sequence). Deletions cut 3 bases from V and 1 base from J, with 9 bases between. CDR3 length equals 14 residues. The CDR3 DNA reads as TGTGCCAGCAGCCAGGCTGGGCCCCAAGAGACCCAGTACTTC. This encodes CASSQAGPQETQYF.

This chain uses TRBV4-1 with TRBJ2-7; TRBD1 agrees at 8 bases. Germline values: CDR1 MGHRA, CDR2 YSYEKL. V shed 3 bases, J shed 5 bases, and the junction held 15 bases outside the gene matches. The CDR3 extends over 17 amino acids. This chain's CDR3 is CASSHVPGQEKRDEQYF. CDR3 coding DNA: TGCGCCAGCAGCCACGTCCCGGGACAGGAAAAAAGAGACGAGCAGTACTTC.

This chain connects TRBV28 to TRBJ1-1; D remains unclear. CDR3 length: 13 amino acids. CDR1 MDHEN and CDR2 SYDVKM come from the germline V gene. Trimming removed 2 bases at V and 6 bases at J, with 10 bases between. The CDR3 sequence is CASSLRVKAEAFF. The CDR3 DNA reads TGTGCCAGCAGTTTACGGGTGAAGGCTGAAGCTTTCTTT. Filled out from reference TRBV28 and TRBJ1-1, the complete variable domain reads DVKVTQSSRYLVKRTGEKVFLECVQDMDHENMFWYRQDPGLGLRLIYFSYDVKMKEKGDIPEGYSVSREKKERFSLILESASTNQTSMYLCASSLRVKAEAFFGQGTRLTVV.

V gene TRBV10-2 combines with J gene TRBJ1-1; tentative D call: TRBD1 (6 bases). The V gene lost 5 bases and the J gene lost 6 bases, with 16 bases spanning the gap. Germline values: CDR1 WSHSY, CDR2 SAAADI. This CDR3 spans 14 amino acids. CDR3 nucleotides: TGCGCCAGCAGTTTAACCAGGGGATGGGCTGAAGCTTTCTTT. It encodes CASSLTRGWAEAFF.

This rearrangement joins TRBV6-5 to TRBJ1-1; D call uncertain. The V end lost 3 bases, the J end lost 8 bases, and 7 bases lay between the germline ends. This CDR3 spans 11 amino acids. Germline V gene lookup returns CDR1 MNHEY and CDR2 SVGAGI. The CDR3 sequence: CASSYKGEAFF. The CDR3 bases are TGTGCCAGCAGTTATAAGGGAGAAGCTTTCTTT.

The rearrangement uses TRBV11-2 and TRBJ1-4; D unresolved. V was trimmed by 1 base and J by 7 bases, leaving 7 bases between them. The CDR3 is made up of 13 amino acids. Per germline, CDR1 SGHAT and CDR2 FQNNGV. CDR3 amino acids: CASSLGKREKLFF. In DNA form, the CDR3 reads TGTGCCAGCAGCTTAGGGAAGCGTGAAAAACTGTTTTTT. Variable domain in full (rest from reference TRBV11-2 and TRBJ1-4): EAGVAQSPRYKIIEKRQSVAFWCNPISGHATLYWYQQILGQGPKLLIQFQNNGVVDDSQLPKDRFSAERLKGVDSTLKIQPAKLEDSAVYLCASSLGKREKLFFGSGTQLSVL.

This chain connects TRBV7-9 to TRBJ1-5; TRBD1 agrees at 7 bases. This CDR3 is 14 amino acids long. V lost 7 bases and J lost 4; bases outside the gene matches: 7. Looked up from germline, CDR1 is SEHNR and CDR2 is FQNEAQ (reference sequence). This CDR3 reads CASTKQGSNQPQHF. The CDR3 nucleotides read TGTGCCAGCACCAAACAGGGGAGTAATCAGCCCCAGCATTTT.

The chain carries TRBV9 and TRBJ2-3; 7 positions match TRBD2. Germline V gives CDR1 SGDLS, CDR2 YYNGEE. V gave up 2 bases and J gave up 3 bases; unmatched junction bases: 6. The CDR3 contains 15 residues. The CDR3 DNA follows: TGTGCCAGCAGCGTGGGGGGAGGGCCTACAGATACGCAGTATTTT. It yields the protein CASSVGGGPTDTQYF.

The chain recombines TRBV21-1 with TRBJ1-5; the listed D gene, TRBD1, was not tested against the DNA. TRBV21-1 constitutes a pseudogene. CDR3 size: 14 residues. Written as DNA, the CDR3 is TGTGCCAGCAGCCTACCGCCACAGGGACAGCCCCAGCATTTT. It codes for CASSLPPQGQPQHF.

The chain has TRBV9 and TRBJ2-7, with 7 bases identical to TRBD2. Trimming took 6 bases from V and 1 from J; bases not matched to a gene: 13. Germline V gene data show CDR1 as SGDLS and CDR2 as YYNGEE. The CDR3 spans 16 residues. The CDR3 here is CASTPAEGTISYEQYF. CDR3 DNA sequence: TGTGCCAGCACCCCTGCTGAGGGGACTATATCCTACGAGCAGTACTTC.

V usage is TRBV5-8 and J usage is TRBJ2-3; TRBD2 aligns across 9 bases. This CDR3 has 16 residues. With 3 bases clipped from V and 6 bases from J, the junction kept 11 bases outside the gene matches. Germline CDR1 SGHTS, CDR2 YDEGEE. CDR3 in amino acids: CASSSGRLAGPDTQYF. For the CDR3, the DNA is TGTGCCAGCAGCTCTGGACGGCTAGCGGGGCCCGATACGCAGTATTTT.

The V and J genes are TRBV25-1 and TRBJ1-6; D may be TRBD1 (6 bases). Trimming stripped 4 bases from V and 5 bases from J, with 12 bases between. The CDR3 has 15 residues. Germline V CDR1 and CDR2: MGHDK, SYGVNS. The chain's CDR3 is CASSGPGQNNSPLHF. The CDR3 nucleotides are TGTGCCAGCAGTGGTCCAGGACAGAATAATTCACCCCTCCACTTT.

The chain recombines TRBV21-1 with TRBJ2-3; TRBD2 is the table's D call and was not checked against the DNA. TRBV21-1 is labeled a pseudogene. The CDR3 runs to 15 residues. CDR3 in amino acids: CASSNRAMSTDTQYF. In DNA form, the CDR3 reads TGTGCCAGCAGCAATCGCGCGATGAGCACAGATACGCAGTATTTT.

The chain joins TRBV10-3 to TRBJ2-1; D is tentatively TRBD1 or TRBD2 (5 bases each). CDR3 length equals 15 residues. Germline CDR1 and CDR2: ENHRY and SYGVKD. V lost 5 bases, J lost 6 bases, and 17 bases lay in between. Here the CDR3 DNA reads TGTGCCATCAGTCCCGAGGGAACTACAGGCAATGAGCAGTTCTTC. This translates into CAISPEGTTGNEQFF.

The J gene is TRBJ2-7, the V gene TRBV27; 8 nucleotides agree with TRBD1. V lost 3 bases to trimming and J lost 5 bases; unmatched junction nucleotides: 3. This CDR3 is 13 amino acids long. Looked up from germline, CDR1 is MNHEY and CDR2 is SMNVEV (reference sequence). Here the CDR3 DNA reads TGTGCCAGCAGTTTGACAGGGGTCAACGAGCAGTACTTC. Translated: CASSLTGVNEQYF.

The chain carries TRBV28 and TRBJ2-7, with TRBD1 matching 9 bases. The CDR3 has 13 residues. CDR1 and CDR2 from the germline V gene are MDHEN and SYDVKM. V gave up 4 bases and J gave up 6 bases; unmatched junction bases: 4. CDR3 DNA: TGTGCCAGCAGTTCGCCGGGACAGGGCGAGCAGTACTTC. Its translation: CASSSPGQGEQYF.

The chain links TRBV7-9 to TRBJ1-1; D remains ambiguous. Germline loops: CDR1 SEHNR, CDR2 FQNEAQ (reference sequence). The V and J ends lost 2 bases and 7 bases respectively, with 11 bases between them. The CDR3 length is 13 residues. CDR3 region: CASSLSHSDEAFF. CDR3 DNA sequence: TGTGCCAGCAGCTTAAGTCACAGCGATGAAGCTTTCTTT.